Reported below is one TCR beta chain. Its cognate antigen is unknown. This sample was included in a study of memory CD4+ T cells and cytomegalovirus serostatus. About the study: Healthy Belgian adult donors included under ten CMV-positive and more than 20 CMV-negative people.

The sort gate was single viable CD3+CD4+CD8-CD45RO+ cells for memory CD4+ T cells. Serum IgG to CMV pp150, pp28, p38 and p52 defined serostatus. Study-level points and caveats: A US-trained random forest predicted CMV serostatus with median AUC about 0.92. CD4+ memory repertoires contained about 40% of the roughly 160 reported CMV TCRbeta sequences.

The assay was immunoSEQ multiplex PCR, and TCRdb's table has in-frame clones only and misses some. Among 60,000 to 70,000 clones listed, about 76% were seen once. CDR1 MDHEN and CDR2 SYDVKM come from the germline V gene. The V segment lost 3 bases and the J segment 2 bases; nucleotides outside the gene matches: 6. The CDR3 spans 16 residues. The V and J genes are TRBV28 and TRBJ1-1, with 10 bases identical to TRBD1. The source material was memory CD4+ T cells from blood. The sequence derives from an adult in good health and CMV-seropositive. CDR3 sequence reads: CASSFWDRGRNTEAFF. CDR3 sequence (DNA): TGTGCCAGCAGTTTTTGGGACAGGGGTCGAAACACTGAAGCTTTCTTT. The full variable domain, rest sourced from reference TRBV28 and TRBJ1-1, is DVKVTQSSRYLVKRTGEKVFLECVQDMDHENMFWYRQDPGLGLRLIYFSYDVKMKEKGDIPEGYSVSREKKERFSLILESASTNQTSMYLCASSFWDRGRNTEAFFGQGTRLTVV.